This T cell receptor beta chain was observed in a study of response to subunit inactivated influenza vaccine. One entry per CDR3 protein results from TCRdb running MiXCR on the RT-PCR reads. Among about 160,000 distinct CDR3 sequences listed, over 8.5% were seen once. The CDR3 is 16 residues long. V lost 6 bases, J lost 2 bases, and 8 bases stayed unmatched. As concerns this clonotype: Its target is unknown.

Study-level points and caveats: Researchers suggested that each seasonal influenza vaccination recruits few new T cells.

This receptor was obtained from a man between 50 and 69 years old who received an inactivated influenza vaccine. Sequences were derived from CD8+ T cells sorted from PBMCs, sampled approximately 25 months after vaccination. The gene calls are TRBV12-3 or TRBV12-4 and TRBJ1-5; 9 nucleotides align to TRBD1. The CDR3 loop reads CASSDRGLRGNQPQHF. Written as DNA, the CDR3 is TGTGCCAGCAGCGACAGGGGGTTGAGGGGCAATCAGCCCCAGCATTTT.